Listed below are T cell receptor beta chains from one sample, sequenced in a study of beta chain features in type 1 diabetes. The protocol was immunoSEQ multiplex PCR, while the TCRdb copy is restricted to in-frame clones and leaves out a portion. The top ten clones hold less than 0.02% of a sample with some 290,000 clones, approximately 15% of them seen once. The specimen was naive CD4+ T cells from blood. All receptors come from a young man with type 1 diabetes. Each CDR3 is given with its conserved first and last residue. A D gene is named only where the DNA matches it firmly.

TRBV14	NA	CASSQDYSKNTGELFF
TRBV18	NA	CASSQRSEVAKNIQYF
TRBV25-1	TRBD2	CASSALAGTRVDEQFF
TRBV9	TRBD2	CASSVSSGTYEQYF
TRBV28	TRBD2	CASRGRSGRLETQYF
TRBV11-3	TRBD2	CASSISGDYNEQFF
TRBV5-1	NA	CASSLDTTNTGELFF
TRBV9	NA	CASSVQGATDTQYF
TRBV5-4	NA	CASSGDRRSGANVLTF
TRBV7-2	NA	CASSFLAPGAAFTDTQYF
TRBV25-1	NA	CASSELRDSYEQYF
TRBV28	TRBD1	CASSILTGTATDTQYF
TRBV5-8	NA	CASSPTNAGSGYTF
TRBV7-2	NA	CASSPTNQPQHF
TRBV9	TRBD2	CASSATGTSAYYEQYF
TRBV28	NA	CASSLSITGNTIYF
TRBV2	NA	CASIEGVYTEAFF
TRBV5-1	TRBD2	CASRPPGLAATGELFF
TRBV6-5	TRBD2	CASSYDGRAGGELFF
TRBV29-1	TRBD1	CSVWGTGGRTNEKLFF
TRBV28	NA	CASGRRTGELFF
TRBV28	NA	CASSLPRGASDEQFF
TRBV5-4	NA	CASSLQGTDTQYF
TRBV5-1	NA	CASSPEGERLEYF